This section outlines one TCR beta chain sequence together with its context. Antigen: not known. Sample treatment: approximately 9-day PBMC culture with coronavirus spike peptide pools or control peptides (ViraFEST assay). The data stem from a study of vaccination and CD4 T cells after COVID-19. Germline V gene lookup returns CDR1 LNHDA and CDR2 SQIVND (reference sequence). V lost 5 bases and J 8 bases, leaving 7 bases between the germline ends. The CDR3 has 12 residues. The Oncomine TCR Beta short-read assay was applied to DNA of cultured CD4+ T cells. TCRdb used MiXCR to reprocess the PCR reads, holding one entry per CDR3 protein. The sample lists around 21,000 distinct CDR3 sequences, roughly three fifths seen once, with approximately 17% in the top ten.

The specimen was CD4+ T cells from blood, cultured in vitro. This receptor was taken from a human donor who had recovered from COVID-19. The chain combines TRBV19 with TRBJ1-6; no clear D. This chain's CDR3 is CASSVGYSPLHF. CDR3 in DNA: TGTGCCAGTAGTGTTGGGTATTCACCCCTCCACTTT.